This T cell receptor (beta chain) was obtained from a study of blood T cells in healthy people across ages. Through a sample-barcoded 5' primer and a J-beta primer mix, a second PCR was run for 7 to 11 cycles. Via MiXCR, TCRdb re-called the 5' RACE reads, giving one row per CDR3 protein. Of under 750,000 distinct CDR3 sequences in the sample, around 48% were seen once. This CDR3 is built from 16 residues. From germline, CDR1 is LNHNV and CDR2 YYDKDF (reference sequence). V was clipped by 5 bases and J by 8 bases, with 21 bases between them. This chain joins TRBV15 and TRBJ1-4; weak D call: TRBD1 (5 bases). The source material was blood. This clonotype was sampled from an elderly man in good health. CDR3 DNA: TGTGCCACCAGCCGATCCCGAGGGGCAGGTGGGGAAAAACTGTTTTTT. Residues: CATSRSRGAGGEKLFF.